The present TCR beta chain was sequenced within a study of T cells in Graves' hyperthyroidism and ophthalmopathy. Background on the study: At initial diagnosis, before any treatment had begun, peripheral blood was obtained.

As concerns this clonotype: As yet, its antigen is unknown.

The CDR3 spans 13 residues. V dropped 6 bases and J dropped 8; count of bases not matched to a gene: 7. The V gene's germline CDR1 is MGHDK and CDR2 SYGVNS. The study, taken as a whole, reports: Ophthalmopathy was distinguished from stable hyperthyroidism by 13 V-J signatures.

Amplification yielded TCR beta CDR3 regions, with RNA transcripts as the source. The HTBI primer set served for first-round RT-PCR of the TCR CDR3. MiXCR, run by TCRdb on the multiplex PCR reads, gives a single entry per CDR3 protein. The table records 400,000 or so distinct CDR3 sequences, about 15% of them present only once. V and J are TRBV25-1 and TRBJ1-2, with TRBD1 matching 9 bases. The receptor was derived from a woman between 55 and 75 years old with Graves' ophthalmopathy. Sequencing was carried out using blood. The CDR3 DNA reads as TGTGCCAGCAGATCCGGGACAGGGAACGGCTACACCTTC. Its translation is CASRSGTGNGYTF.